The rows below give T cell receptor beta chains drawn from one sample of a study of blood T cell repertoires in COVID-19. TCRdb keeps only in-frame clones here, not all; method: immunoSEQ multiplex PCR. The table lists under 300,000 clones, 84% of them singletons. The sequenced sample was peripheral blood. The receptors stem from a man aged 40-55 years who had recovered from COVID-19. Each CDR3 is given with its conserved first and last residue. D genes are given only for firm matches. Clone size is shown for a subset of rows, as once, few, many or a class of expanded clone.

abundance: NA
v_gene: TRBV20-1
j_gene: TRBJ1-2
d_gene: NA
CDR3nt: TGCAGTGCTAGTCGCTGGAGCAGGGCTCCCTATGGCTACACCTTC
CDR3aa: CSASRWSRAPYGYTF

abundance: NA
v_gene: TRBV29-1
j_gene: TRBJ2-1
d_gene: NA
CDR3nt: TGCAGCGTTGAGGGCGGGGCCCCGTACAATGAGCAGTTCTTC
CDR3aa: CSVEGGAPYNEQFF

abundance: NA
v_gene: TRBV5-5
j_gene: TRBJ1-4
d_gene: NA
CDR3nt: TGTGCCAGCAGCTGGGAGACGGTGGTGGGAAAACTGTTTTTT
CDR3aa: CASSWETVVGKLFF

abundance: once
v_gene: TRBV5-1
j_gene: TRBJ2-7
d_gene: NA
CDR3nt: TGCGCCAGCAGCTTGTGGCAGGCCGCGGGTGTCCCTTACGAGCAGTACTTC
CDR3aa: CASSLWQAAGVPYEQYF

abundance: NA
v_gene: TRBV11-3
j_gene: TRBJ2-1
d_gene: TRBD1
CDR3nt: TGTGCCAGCAGCTTAACGCGGACAGGGGGCTCCTACAATGAGCAGTTCTTC
CDR3aa: CASSLTRTGGSYNEQFF

abundance: NA
v_gene: TRBV30
j_gene: TRBJ2-3
d_gene: NA
CDR3nt: TGTGCCTGGAGTCTGACACCAACACTTACAGATACGCAGTATTTT
CDR3aa: CAWSLTPTLTDTQYF

abundance: once
v_gene: TRBV5-1
j_gene: TRBJ1-4
d_gene: TRBD1
CDR3nt: TGCGCCAGCAGCTCATGGACAGGTCGTAATGAAAAACTGTTTTTT
CDR3aa: CASSSWTGRNEKLFF

abundance: few
v_gene: TRBV12-3/TRBV12-4
j_gene: TRBJ2-1
d_gene: NA
CDR3nt: TGTGCCAGCAGACCCGCGGCTACTGAGCAGTTCTTC
CDR3aa: CASRPAATEQFF

abundance: NA
v_gene: TRBV9
j_gene: TRBJ2-1
d_gene: NA
CDR3nt: TGTGCCAGCAGCCCCACTCAGACAGGGACGGGAGACGAGCAGTTCTTC
CDR3aa: CASSPTQTGTGDEQFF

abundance: NA
v_gene: TRBV5-5
j_gene: TRBJ2-5
d_gene: NA
CDR3nt: TGTGCCAGCAGTCAGGGGCAGGGGTCCCGATTGTACCAAGAGACCCAGTACTTC
CDR3aa: CASSQGQGSRLYQETQYF

abundance: few
v_gene: TRBV12-5
j_gene: TRBJ1-1
d_gene: TRBD1
CDR3nt: TGTGCTAGTGGTGGGGACAGAACTGAAGCTTTCTTT
CDR3aa: CASGGDRTEAFF

abundance: once
v_gene: TRBV7-9
j_gene: TRBJ1-5
d_gene: TRBD1
CDR3nt: TGTGCCAGCAGACCCCACAGGGGGACGGAGGGGCCCCAGCATTTT
CDR3aa: CASRPHRGTEGPQHF

abundance: once
v_gene: TRBV7-2
j_gene: TRBJ2-4
d_gene: NA
CDR3nt: TGTGCCAGCAGCTTAGGGTATGCGGGATTGGCCAAAAACATTCAGTACTTC
CDR3aa: CASSLGYAGLAKNIQYF

abundance: NA
v_gene: TRBV27
j_gene: TRBJ2-7
d_gene: NA
CDR3nt: TGTGCCAGCAGTTTCCGGGGGGCGGCCTACGAGCAGTACTTC
CDR3aa: CASSFRGAAYEQYF

abundance: NA
v_gene: TRBV15
j_gene: TRBJ1-1
d_gene: TRBD1
CDR3nt: TGTGCCACCAGCAGAGATCTGACAGGGATGGTAACTGAAGCTTTCTTT
CDR3aa: CATSRDLTGMVTEAFF

abundance: few
v_gene: TRBV18
j_gene: TRBJ2-7
d_gene: NA
CDR3nt: TGTGCCAGCTCACCACAGGTGACTTACGAGCAGTACTTC
CDR3aa: CASSPQVTYEQYF

abundance: NA
v_gene: TRBV6-7
j_gene: TRBJ2-7
d_gene: TRBD1
CDR3nt: TGTGCCAGCAGACCGCGGGACAGGGTGGGCGAGCAGTACTTC
CDR3aa: CASRPRDRVGEQYF

abundance: NA
v_gene: TRBV5-4
j_gene: TRBJ2-3
d_gene: TRBD2
CDR3nt: TGTGCCAGCAGCAGCGGGGGGCCTACAGATACGCAGTATTTT
CDR3aa: CASSSGGPTDTQYF

abundance: NA
v_gene: TRBV4-1
j_gene: TRBJ1-1
d_gene: NA
CDR3nt: TGCGCCAGCCTAATTGGACCCGGGATGAACACTGAAGCTTTCTTT
CDR3aa: CASLIGPGMNTEAFF

abundance: NA
v_gene: TRBV4-1
j_gene: TRBJ2-1
d_gene: TRBD1
CDR3nt: TGCGCCAGCAGCCAAGGGGGGACAGGCGGGGAGCAGTTCTTC
CDR3aa: CASSQGGTGGEQFF

abundance: NA
v_gene: TRBV19
j_gene: TRBJ1-5
d_gene: NA
CDR3nt: TGTGCCAGTAGTTCCGGGGGGCGGGCACACCTAGGGGTAAATCAGCCCCAGCATTTT
CDR3aa: CASSSGGRAHLGVNQPQHF

abundance: NA
v_gene: TRBV10-3
j_gene: TRBJ2-3
d_gene: TRBD2
CDR3nt: TGTGCCATCAGTGAGTCGGTTTTCGCTAGCGGGAGTGGGACAGATACGCAGTATTTT
CDR3aa: CAISESVFASGSGTDTQYF

abundance: NA
v_gene: TRBV5-1
j_gene: TRBJ2-7
d_gene: TRBD1
CDR3nt: TGCGCCAGCAGCCTCGACAGGGGGATTGTCGAGCAGTACTTC
CDR3aa: CASSLDRGIVEQYF

abundance: few
v_gene: TRBV19
j_gene: TRBJ2-3
d_gene: NA
CDR3nt: TGTGCCAGCAGACCCCAGGGGAGCACAGATACGCAGTATTTT
CDR3aa: CASRPQGSTDTQYF

abundance: few
v_gene: TRBV6-6
j_gene: TRBJ1-1
d_gene: NA
CDR3nt: TGTGCCAGCAGGAGTCGGTCGAGGGTAGATGAAGCTTTCTTT
CDR3aa: CASRSRSRVDEAFF

abundance: NA
v_gene: TRBV11-2
j_gene: TRBJ2-7
d_gene: NA
CDR3nt: TGTGCCAGCAGCTTGGACTCCTACCGGGGAAAACAATACGAGCAGTACTTC
CDR3aa: CASSLDSYRGKQYEQYF

abundance: NA
v_gene: TRBV5-5
j_gene: TRBJ2-5
d_gene: NA
CDR3nt: TGTGCCAGCAGCTTGATTACAACACAAGAGACCCAGTACTTC
CDR3aa: CASSLITTQETQYF

abundance: NA
v_gene: TRBV7-2
j_gene: TRBJ1-1
d_gene: NA
CDR3nt: TGTGCCAGCAGCCCGCGCGGAGGGAACATTGAAGCTTTCTTT
CDR3aa: CASSPRGGNIEAFF

abundance: NA
v_gene: TRBV14
j_gene: TRBJ1-2
d_gene: NA
CDR3nt: TGTGCCAGCAGCCAAGAACAGAGCTATGGCTACACCTTC
CDR3aa: CASSQEQSYGYTF